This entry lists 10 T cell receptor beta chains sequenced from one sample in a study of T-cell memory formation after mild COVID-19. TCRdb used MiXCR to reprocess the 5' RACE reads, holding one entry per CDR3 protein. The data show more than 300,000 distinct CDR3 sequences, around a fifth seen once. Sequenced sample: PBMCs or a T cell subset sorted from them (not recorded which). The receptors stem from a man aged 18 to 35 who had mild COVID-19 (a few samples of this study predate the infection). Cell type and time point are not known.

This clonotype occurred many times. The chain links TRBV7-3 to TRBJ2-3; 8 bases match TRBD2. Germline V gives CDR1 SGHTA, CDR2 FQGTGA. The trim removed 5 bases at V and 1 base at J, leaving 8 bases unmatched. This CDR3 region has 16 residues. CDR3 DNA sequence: TGTGCCAGCAGCCTCTTAGCGGGGCTCCGCACAGATACGCAGTATTTT. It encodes CASSLLAGLRTDTQYF.

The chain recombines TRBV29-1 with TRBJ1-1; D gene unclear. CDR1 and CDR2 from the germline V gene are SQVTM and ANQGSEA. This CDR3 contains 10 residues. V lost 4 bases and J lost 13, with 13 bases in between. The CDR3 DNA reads TGCAGCGTTGTAGTCGGGCACGGTTTCTTT. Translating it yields CSVVVGHGFF.

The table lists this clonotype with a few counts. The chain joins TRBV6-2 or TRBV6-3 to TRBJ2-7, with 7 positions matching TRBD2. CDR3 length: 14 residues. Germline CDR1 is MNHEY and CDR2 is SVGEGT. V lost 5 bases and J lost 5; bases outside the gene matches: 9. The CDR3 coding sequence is TGTGCCAGCAGTCCTCCGGGACTAATCCACGAGCAGTACTTC. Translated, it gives CASSPPGLIHEQYF.

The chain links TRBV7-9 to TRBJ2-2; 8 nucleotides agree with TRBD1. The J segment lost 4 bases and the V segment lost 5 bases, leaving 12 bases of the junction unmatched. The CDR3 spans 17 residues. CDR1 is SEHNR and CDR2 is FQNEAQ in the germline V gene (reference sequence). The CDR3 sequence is CASSLRVGTGTTGELFF. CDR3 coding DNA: TGTGCCAGCAGCCTAAGGGTCGGGACAGGTACCACCGGGGAGCTGTTTTTT.

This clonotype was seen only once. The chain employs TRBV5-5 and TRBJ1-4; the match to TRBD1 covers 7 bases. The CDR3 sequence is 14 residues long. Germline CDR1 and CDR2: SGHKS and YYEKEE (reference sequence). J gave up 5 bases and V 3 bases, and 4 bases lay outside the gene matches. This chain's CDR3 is CASSSPGQNEKLFF. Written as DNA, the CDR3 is TGTGCCAGCAGCTCCCCGGGACAGAATGAAAAACTGTTTTTT.

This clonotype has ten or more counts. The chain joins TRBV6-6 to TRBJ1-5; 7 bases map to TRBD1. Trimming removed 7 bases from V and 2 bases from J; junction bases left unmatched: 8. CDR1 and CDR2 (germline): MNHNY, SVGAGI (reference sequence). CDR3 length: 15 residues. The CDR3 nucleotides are TGTGCCAGCACCCTCCAGGGGGGGGGCAATCAGCCCCAGCATTTT. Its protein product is CASTLQGGGNQPQHF.

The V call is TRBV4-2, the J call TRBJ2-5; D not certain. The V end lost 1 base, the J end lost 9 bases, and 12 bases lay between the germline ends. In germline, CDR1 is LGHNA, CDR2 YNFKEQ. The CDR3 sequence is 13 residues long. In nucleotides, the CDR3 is TGTGCCAGCAGCCAAGCCGTCGCTCGGGCCCAGTACTTC. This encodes CASSQAVARAQYF.

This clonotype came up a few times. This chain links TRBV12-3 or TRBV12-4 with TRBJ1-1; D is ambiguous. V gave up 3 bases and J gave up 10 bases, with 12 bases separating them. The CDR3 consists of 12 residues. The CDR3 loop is CASSFGEGLAFF. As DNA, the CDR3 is TGTGCCAGCAGTTTTGGCGAAGGTTTAGCTTTCTTT.

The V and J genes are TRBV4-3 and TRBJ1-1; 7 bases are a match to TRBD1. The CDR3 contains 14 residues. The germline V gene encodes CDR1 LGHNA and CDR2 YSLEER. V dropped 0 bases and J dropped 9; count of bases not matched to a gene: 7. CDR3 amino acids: CASSQDLRGEKAFF. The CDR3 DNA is TGCGCCAGCAGCCAAGATCTCAGGGGGGAGAAAGCTTTCTTT.

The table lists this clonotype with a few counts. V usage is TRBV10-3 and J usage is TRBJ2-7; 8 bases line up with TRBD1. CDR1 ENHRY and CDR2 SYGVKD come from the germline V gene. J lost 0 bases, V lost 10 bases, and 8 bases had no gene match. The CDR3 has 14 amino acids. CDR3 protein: CATGTGWVSYEQYF. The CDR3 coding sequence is TGTGCCACGGGGACAGGTTGGGTCTCCTACGAGCAGTACTTC.